A single sample is the source of the 14 T cell receptor beta chains below, sequenced in a study of T cells in Graves' hyperthyroidism and ophthalmopathy. RNA transcripts were the template for amplifying TCR beta CDR3 regions. An initial round of RT-PCR targeting the TCR CDR3 relied on the HTBI primer set. TCRdb fed the multiplex PCR reads into MiXCR, producing one record per CDR3 protein. Counted here are roughly 380,000 distinct CDR3 sequences, approximately 13% occurring once; the ten biggest clones make up around 21%. The sequenced material came from blood. These receptor sequences come from a man aged 25-45 years with Graves' hyperthyroidism that later progressed to Graves' ophthalmopathy.

Only a few counts were recorded for this clonotype. The chain is built from TRBV4-2 and TRBJ2-1; the D gene could be TRBD1 or TRBD2 (6 bases each). Per germline, CDR1 LGHNA and CDR2 YNFKEQ. Trimming removed 0 bases from V and 3 bases from J, with 12 bases in between. This CDR3 spans 16 amino acids. This chain's CDR3 is CASSQDWRGNYNEQFF. As DNA, the CDR3 is TGTGCCAGCAGCCAAGATTGGAGGGGGAACTACAATGAGCAGTTCTTC.

This clonotype was counted at least ten times. The CDR3 nucleotides read TGTGCCAGCAGTATCCCTGACAGGGGGAATTCGTACGAGCAGTACTTC. Amino acid sequence: CASSIPDRGNSYEQYF. This chain connects TRBV28 to TRBJ2-7, with TRBD1 matching 9 bases. Germline CDR1 MDHEN, CDR2 SYDVKM. Trimming removed 5 bases from V and 4 bases from J; junction bases left unmatched: 12. The CDR3 has 16 amino acids. The variable domain in full, with the rest retrieved from reference TRBV28 and TRBJ2-7, is DVKVTQSSRYLVKRTGEKVFLECVQDMDHENMFWYRQDPGLGLRLIYFSYDVKMKEKGDIPEGYSVSREKKERFSLILESASTNQTSMYLCASSIPDRGNSYEQYFGPGTRLTVT.

This sequence joins TRBV29-1 and TRBJ2-3; TRBD2 agrees at 14 bases. With 6 bases clipped from V and 2 bases from J, the junction kept 16 bases outside the gene matches. This CDR3 region has 19 residues. Germline CDR1 reads SQVTM; CDR2 reads ANQGSEA. The CDR3 is CSVETGTSGGRISTDTQYF. The CDR3 coding sequence is TGCAGCGTGGAGACCGGGACTAGCGGGGGCCGAATCTCCACAGATACGCAGTATTTT.

This clonotype was seen more than once but under ten times. The rearrangement joins TRBV30 to TRBJ1-6; unclear D gene. This CDR3 comprises 11 residues. The ends were cut back, 3 bases at V and 10 bases at J, with 7 bases in the middle. Per germline, CDR1 GTSNPN and CDR2 SVGIG (reference sequence). CDR3 loop: CAWRGASPLHF. The CDR3 DNA sequence: TGTGCCTGGAGGGGAGCCTCACCCCTCCACTTT.

The rearrangement links TRBV6-2 or TRBV6-3 to TRBJ1-5; 8 bases align to TRBD1. The junction had 7 bases not matched to a gene; V was cut back by 6 bases and J by 3 bases. The V gene's germline CDR1 is MNHEY and CDR2 SVGEGT. This CDR3 is built from 15 residues. The CDR3 DNA is TGTGCCAGCAGACCACCGACAGGGGTCAATCAGCCCCAGCATTTT. This encodes CASRPPTGVNQPQHF.

This clonotype has a count of ten or more. The rearrangement uses TRBV5-5 and TRBJ2-1; perhaps D is TRBD1 or TRBD2 (5 bases each). Trimming pared 4 bases from V and 5 bases from J, leaving 13 bases between. This CDR3 region has 14 residues. The V gene's germline CDR1 is SGHKS and CDR2 YYEKEE (reference sequence). In DNA form, the CDR3 reads TGTGCCAGCAGCAACCGGGACGGCCACAATGAGCAGTTCTTC. This translates into CASSNRDGHNEQFF.

The DNA for the CDR3 is TGTGCCAGCAGCTTAGACAGGGGGCGGGCTGAAGCTTTCTTT. Its protein product is CASSLDRGRAEAFF. The chain joins TRBV5-6 to TRBJ1-1, with TRBD1 identical over 10 bases. V dropped 2 bases and J dropped 6; count of bases not matched to a gene: 4. Germline V CDR1 and CDR2: SGHDT, YYEEEE. This CDR3 comprises 14 residues.

The genes are TRBV15 and TRBJ2-3, with D perhaps being TRBD1 or TRBD2 (5 bases each). V dropped 0 bases and J dropped 6 bases, with 7 bases sitting between them. Germline assignment: CDR1 LNHNV and CDR2 YYDKDF (reference sequence). This CDR3 has 13 amino acids. The CDR3 coding sequence is TGTGCCACCAGCAGAGAATGGGGGGATACGCAGTATTTT. Residues: CATSREWGDTQYF.

This clonotype has only a few counts. This rearrangement joins TRBV4-2 to TRBJ1-2, with 8 bases matching TRBD1. This CDR3 spans 13 amino acids. CDR1 is LGHNA, CDR2 YNFKEQ, per germline. V trimming: 8 bases; J trimming: 5 bases; junction bases outside the gene matches: 7. In DNA form, the CDR3 reads TGTGCCAGCCTTGGACAGGGAGGATATGGCTACACCTTC. This encodes CASLGQGGYGYTF.

The sample holds a few counts of this clonotype. The rearrangement joins TRBV5-6 to TRBJ2-1, with D uncertain. V lost 4 bases and J 2 bases, leaving 13 bases between the germline ends. From germline, CDR1 is SGHDT and CDR2 YYEEEE. The CDR3 loop spans 15 amino acids. CDR3 coding DNA: TGTGCCAGCAGCCCGAGGTACTCGGCCTACAATGAGCAGTTCTTC. Translated: CASSPRYSAYNEQFF.

The V gene is TRBV19, the J gene TRBJ1-4; a possible D gene is TRBD1 (6 bases). CDR3 size: 14 residues. Trimming shortened V by 8 bases and J by 2 bases, and 12 bases separated the two germline ends. Germline CDR1 and CDR2: LNHDA and SQIVND (reference sequence). CDR3 nucleotide sequence: TGTGCCAGTTTCGGGGGCGCGACTAATGAAAAACTGTTTTTT. Translating it yields CASFGGATNEKLFF.

This clonotype was counted ten times or more. The chain joins TRBV7-9 to TRBJ2-2; 10 positions agree with TRBD2. Germline V gives CDR1 SEHNR, CDR2 FQNEAQ (reference sequence). V lost 4 bases, J lost 4 bases, and 3 bases stayed unmatched. The CDR3 totals 15 residues. CDR3 region: CASSWTSGSTGELFF. In DNA, the CDR3 is TGTGCCAGCAGCTGGACTAGCGGTAGCACCGGGGAGCTGTTTTTT.

This clonotype was counted a few times. Given a much more abundant clone one base away, this may be a read error. The chain has TRBV27 and TRBJ2-7, with 10 bases fitting TRBD1. The CDR3 sequence is 15 residues long. Germline loops: CDR1 MNHEY, CDR2 SMNVEV (reference sequence). The chain's CDR3 is CASSLSGTGACEQYF. DNA of the CDR3: TGTGCCAGCAGTCTATCCGGGACAGGGGCCTGCGAGCAGTACTTC.

This clonotype showed up many times. This chain connects TRBV5-1 to TRBJ2-7, with 9 bases matching TRBD1. Germline V gives CDR1 SGHRS, CDR2 YFSETQ. The length of the CDR3 is 14 residues. With V trimmed by 4 bases and J by 2 bases, 4 bases remained unmatched. This CDR3 is CASSVTGGPYEQYF. The CDR3 bases are TGCGCCAGCAGCGTCACAGGGGGCCCCTACGAGCAGTACTTC.